These 8 T cell receptor beta chains came from one sample sequenced in a study of blood T cell repertoires in COVID-19. Assay: immunoSEQ multiplex PCR; the TCRdb copy retains only in-frame clones and omits some. The sample includes about 320,000 clones, 90% to 95% of them seen just once. Sequencing input: PBMCs or T cells enriched from blood (not recorded which). These receptors were obtained from a woman aged 25 to 39 who had been exposed to COVID-19.

This chain joins TRBV27 and TRBJ1-6; unclear D gene. CDR3 size: 14 residues. The germline CDR1 and CDR2 sequences are MNHEY and SMNVEV (reference sequence). Between the trimmed V and J ends, which lost 9 bases and 0 bases, there was a span of 9 bases. The CDR3, as DNA: TGTGCCAGTAAACCCAGCTCCTATAATTCACCCCTCCACTTT. Translation: CASKPSSYNSPLHF.

The V call is TRBV7-8, the J call TRBJ2-1; the D gene is possibly TRBD2 (5 bases). This CDR3 is built from 15 residues. The V gene lost 3 bases and the J gene lost 5 bases, with 14 bases spanning the gap. Germline CDR1 and CDR2: SGHVS and FQNEAQ. The CDR3 DNA follows: TGTGCCAGCAGCTTGGGCCCATCGGGGAACAATGAGCAGTTCTTC. Its translation: CASSLGPSGNNEQFF.

The rearrangement uses TRBV19 and TRBJ2-7, with D possibly being TRBD1 (5 bases). Germline loops: CDR1 LNHDA, CDR2 SQIVND (reference sequence). V gave up 5 bases and J gave up 4 bases, with 21 bases separating them. This CDR3 is built from 16 residues. Here the CDR3 reads CASSRFGDLGRYEQYF. As DNA, the CDR3 is TGTGCCAGTAGTCGATTTGGGGATCTGGGGCGATACGAGCAGTACTTC.

The gene calls are TRBV7-2 and TRBJ2-2; 8 nucleotides line up with TRBD2. V lost 4 bases and J lost 1; bases outside the gene matches: 11. Germline V gene data show CDR1 as SGHTA and CDR2 as FQGNSA. The CDR3 sequence is 18 residues long. In nucleotides, the CDR3 is TGTGCCAGCAGCTCCGGAAAGGCACTAGCGGAGAACACCGGGGAGCTGTTTTTT. It specifies CASSSGKALAENTGELFF.

The rearrangement joins TRBV5-1 to TRBJ2-5; 7 nucleotides line up with TRBD2. Germline V CDR1 and CDR2: SGHRS, YFSETQ. Unmatched junction bases numbered 6, after V lost 4 bases and J lost 3 bases. The CDR3 contains 14 residues. CDR3 region: CASSGGRGEETQYF. For the CDR3, the DNA is TGCGCCAGCAGCGGAGGACGGGGGGAAGAGACCCAGTACTTC.

The chain carries TRBV6-5 and TRBJ2-7; D possibly corresponds to TRBD2 (6 bases). This CDR3 is built from 15 residues. Trimming removed 6 bases at V and 2 bases at J, with 17 bases between. In germline, CDR1 is MNHEY, CDR2 SVGAGI. The chain's CDR3 is CASRTGTAFPYEQYF. In DNA form, the CDR3 reads TGTGCCAGCAGGACTGGGACTGCCTTCCCCTACGAGCAGTACTTC.

The chain couples TRBV11-2 to TRBJ1-3; 7 nucleotides match TRBD1. Germline lookup yields CDR1 SGHAT and CDR2 FQNNGV. Trimming at V came to 6 bases and at J to 2 bases, leaving 7 bases not matched to a gene. The CDR3 loop spans 15 amino acids. CDR3 residues: CASRVDREPGNTIYF. The CDR3 nucleotides read TGTGCCAGCAGGGTTGACAGGGAACCTGGAAACACCATATATTTT.

The chain employs TRBV5-1 and TRBJ2-1; TRBD1 agrees at 8 bases. The length of the CDR3 is 15 residues. From germline, CDR1 is SGHRS and CDR2 YFSETQ. The V segment lost 2 bases and the J segment 3 bases; nucleotides outside the gene matches: 4. The chain's CDR3 is CASSFLQGVYNEQFF. The CDR3 nucleotides are TGCGCCAGCAGCTTTTTACAGGGGGTCTACAATGAGCAGTTCTTC.